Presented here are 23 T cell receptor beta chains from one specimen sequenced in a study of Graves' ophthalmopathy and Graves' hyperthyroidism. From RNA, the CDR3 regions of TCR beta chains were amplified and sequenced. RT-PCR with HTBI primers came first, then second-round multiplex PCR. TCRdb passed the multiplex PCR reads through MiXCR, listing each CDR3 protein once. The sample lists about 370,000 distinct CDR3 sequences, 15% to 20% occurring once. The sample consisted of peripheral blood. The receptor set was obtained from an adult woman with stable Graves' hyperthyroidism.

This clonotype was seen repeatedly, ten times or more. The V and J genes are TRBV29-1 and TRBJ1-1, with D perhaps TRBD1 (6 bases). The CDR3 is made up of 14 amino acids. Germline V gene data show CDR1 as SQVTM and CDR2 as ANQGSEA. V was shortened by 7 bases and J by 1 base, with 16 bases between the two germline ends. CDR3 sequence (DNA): TGCAGCGCCGGGAGAGGACAGCCGAACACTGAAGCTTTCTTT. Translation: CSAGRGQPNTEAFF.

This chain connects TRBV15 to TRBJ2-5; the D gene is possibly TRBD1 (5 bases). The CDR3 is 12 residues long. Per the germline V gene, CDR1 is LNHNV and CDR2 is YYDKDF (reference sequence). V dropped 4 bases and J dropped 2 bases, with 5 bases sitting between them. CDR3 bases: TGTGCCACCAGCACAGGGCAAGAGACCCAGTACTTC. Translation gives CATSTGQETQYF.

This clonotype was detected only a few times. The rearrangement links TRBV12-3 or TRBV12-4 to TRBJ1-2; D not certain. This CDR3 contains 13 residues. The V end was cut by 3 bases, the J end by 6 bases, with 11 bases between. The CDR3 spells CASSLGQANGYTF. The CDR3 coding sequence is TGTGCCAGCAGTTTGGGTCAGGCCAATGGCTACACCTTC.

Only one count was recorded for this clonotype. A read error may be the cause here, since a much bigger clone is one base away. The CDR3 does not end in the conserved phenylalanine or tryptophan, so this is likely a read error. The CDR3 is CATSGTVNTGELFV. Here the CDR3 DNA reads TGTGCCACCAGTGGGACAGTGAACACCGGGGAGCTGTTTGTT. The rearrangement uses TRBV24-1 and TRBJ2-2; tentative D call: TRBD1 (6 bases). Germline V gene data show CDR1 as KGHDR and CDR2 as SFDVKD. V was clipped by 5 bases and J by 1 base, with 7 bases between them. This CDR3 is 14 amino acids long.

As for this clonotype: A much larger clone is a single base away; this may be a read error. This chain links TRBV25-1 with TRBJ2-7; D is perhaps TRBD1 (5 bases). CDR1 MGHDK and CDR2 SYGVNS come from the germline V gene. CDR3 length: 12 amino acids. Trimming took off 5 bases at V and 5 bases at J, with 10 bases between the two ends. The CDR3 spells CASSIGANEQYF. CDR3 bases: TGTGCCAGCAGTATAGGGGCCAACGAGCAGTACTTC.

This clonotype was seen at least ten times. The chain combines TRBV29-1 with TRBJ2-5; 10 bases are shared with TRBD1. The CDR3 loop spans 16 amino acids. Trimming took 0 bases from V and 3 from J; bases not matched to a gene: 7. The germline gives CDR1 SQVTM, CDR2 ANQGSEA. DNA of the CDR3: TGCAGCGTTGAAGAAGAGGACAGGGGGTGGGAAGAGACCCAGTACTTC. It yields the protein CSVEEEDRGWEETQYF.

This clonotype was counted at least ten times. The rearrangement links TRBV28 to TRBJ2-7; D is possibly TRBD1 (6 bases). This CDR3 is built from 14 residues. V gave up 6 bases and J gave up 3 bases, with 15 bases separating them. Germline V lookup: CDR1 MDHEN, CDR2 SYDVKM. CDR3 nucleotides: TGTGCCAGCAGCTCCCGGGACAACAACTACGAGCAGTACTTC. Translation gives CASSSRDNNYEQYF.

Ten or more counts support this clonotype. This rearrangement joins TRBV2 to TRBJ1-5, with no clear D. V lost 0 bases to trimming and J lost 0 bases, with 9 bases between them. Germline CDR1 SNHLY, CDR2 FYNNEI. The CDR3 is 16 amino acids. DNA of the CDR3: TGTGCCAGCAGTGAAGCAGCAGGATTTAGCAATCAGCCCCAGCATTTT. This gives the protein CASSEAAGFSNQPQHF.

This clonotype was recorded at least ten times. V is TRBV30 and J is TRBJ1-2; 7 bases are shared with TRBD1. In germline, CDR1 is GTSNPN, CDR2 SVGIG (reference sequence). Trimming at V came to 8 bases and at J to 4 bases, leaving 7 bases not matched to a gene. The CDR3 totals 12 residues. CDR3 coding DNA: TGTGCCAGCGACAGGGAGTTCTATGGCTACACCTTC. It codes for CASDREFYGYTF.

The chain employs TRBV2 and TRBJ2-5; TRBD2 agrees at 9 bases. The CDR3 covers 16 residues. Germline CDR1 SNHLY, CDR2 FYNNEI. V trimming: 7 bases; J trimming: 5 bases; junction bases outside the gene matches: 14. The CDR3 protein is CASNGVAGVPTETQYF. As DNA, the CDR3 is TGTGCCAGCAATGGAGTAGCGGGAGTACCGACGGAGACCCAGTACTTC.

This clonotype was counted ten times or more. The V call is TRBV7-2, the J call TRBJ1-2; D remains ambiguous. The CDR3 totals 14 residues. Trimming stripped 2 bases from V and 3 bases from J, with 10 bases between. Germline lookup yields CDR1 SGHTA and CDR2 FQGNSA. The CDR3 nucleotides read TGTGCCAGCAGCTTAAATGGTGGTGACTATGGCTACACCTTC. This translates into CASSLNGGDYGYTF. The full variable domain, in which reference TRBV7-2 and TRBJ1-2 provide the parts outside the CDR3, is GAGVSQSPSNKVTEKGKDVELRCDPISGHTALYWYRQSLGQGLEFLIYFQGNSAPDKSGLPSDRFSAERTGGSVSTLTIQRTQQEDSAVYLCASSLNGGDYGYTFGSGTRLTVV.

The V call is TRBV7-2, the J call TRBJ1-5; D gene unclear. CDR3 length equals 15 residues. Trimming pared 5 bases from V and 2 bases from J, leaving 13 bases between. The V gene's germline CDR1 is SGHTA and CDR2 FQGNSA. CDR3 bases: TGTGCCAGCAGCCCCGGGGTGGCGGGCAATCAGCCCCAGCATTTT. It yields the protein CASSPGVAGNQPQHF.

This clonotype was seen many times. The CDR3: CASSLGGTGEQPQHF. The DNA of the CDR3 is TGTGCCAGCAGCTTAGGAGGGACAGGGGAACAGCCCCAGCATTTT. The chain employs TRBV13 and TRBJ1-5; TRBD1 matches at 10 bases. J gave up 7 bases and V 0 bases, and 3 bases lay outside the gene matches. The CDR3 length is 15 residues. Germline V lookup: CDR1 PRHDT, CDR2 FYEKMQ (reference sequence).

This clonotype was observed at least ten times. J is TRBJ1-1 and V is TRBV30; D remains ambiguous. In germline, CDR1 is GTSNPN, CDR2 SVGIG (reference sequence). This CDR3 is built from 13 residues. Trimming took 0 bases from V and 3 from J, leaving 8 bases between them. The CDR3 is CAWSVRRDTEAFF. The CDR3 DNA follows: TGTGCCTGGAGTGTAAGGAGGGACACTGAAGCTTTCTTT.

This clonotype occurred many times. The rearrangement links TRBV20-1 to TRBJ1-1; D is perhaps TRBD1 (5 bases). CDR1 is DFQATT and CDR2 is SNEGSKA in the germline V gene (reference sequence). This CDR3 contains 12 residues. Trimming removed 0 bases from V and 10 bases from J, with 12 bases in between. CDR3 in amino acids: CSARDPQRGAFF. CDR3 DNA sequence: TGCAGTGCTAGAGATCCTCAGAGGGGAGCTTTCTTT.

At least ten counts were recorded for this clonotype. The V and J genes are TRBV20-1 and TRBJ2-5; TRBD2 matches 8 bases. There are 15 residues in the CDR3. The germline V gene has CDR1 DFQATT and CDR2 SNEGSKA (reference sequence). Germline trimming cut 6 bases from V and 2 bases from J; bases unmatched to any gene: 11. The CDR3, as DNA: TGCAGTGCAGCACCCGCGGGGGGTCGTCAAGAGACCCAGTACTTC. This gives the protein CSAAPAGGRQETQYF.

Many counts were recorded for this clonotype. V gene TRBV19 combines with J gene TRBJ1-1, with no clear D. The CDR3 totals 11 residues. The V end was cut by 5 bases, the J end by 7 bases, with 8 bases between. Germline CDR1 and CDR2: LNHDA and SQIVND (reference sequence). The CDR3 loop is CASSLKREAFF. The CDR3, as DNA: TGTGCCAGTAGTTTAAAGCGTGAAGCTTTCTTT.

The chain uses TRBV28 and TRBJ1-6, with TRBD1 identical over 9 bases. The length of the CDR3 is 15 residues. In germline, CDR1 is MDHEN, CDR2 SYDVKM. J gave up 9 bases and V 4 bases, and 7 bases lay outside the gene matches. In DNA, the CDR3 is TGTGCCAGCAGTTCCCTCGACAGGGGGGCTTCACCCCTCCACTTT. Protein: CASSSLDRGASPLHF.

This chain's CDR3 is CASSFPSGRARTDTQYF. The CDR3 coding sequence is TGCGCCAGCAGCTTCCCTAGCGGGAGGGCCCGCACAGATACGCAGTATTTT. V usage is TRBV5-1 and J usage is TRBJ2-3; 12 nucleotides match TRBD2. The trim removed 2 bases at V and 1 base at J, leaving 5 bases unmatched. The CDR3 is made up of 17 amino acids. The V gene's germline CDR1 is SGHRS and CDR2 YFSETQ.

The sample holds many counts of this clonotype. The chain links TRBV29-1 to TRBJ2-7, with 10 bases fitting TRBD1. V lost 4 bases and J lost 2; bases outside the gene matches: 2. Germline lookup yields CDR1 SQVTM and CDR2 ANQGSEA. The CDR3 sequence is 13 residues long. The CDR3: CSVGDRGPYEQYF. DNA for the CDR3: TGCAGCGTTGGGGACAGGGGACCCTACGAGCAGTACTTC.

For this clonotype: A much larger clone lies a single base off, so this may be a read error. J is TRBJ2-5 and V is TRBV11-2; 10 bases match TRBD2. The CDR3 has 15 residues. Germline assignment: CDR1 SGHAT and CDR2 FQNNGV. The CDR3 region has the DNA TGTGCCATCAGCTTACTAGCGGGAAATGAAGAGACCCAGTACTTC. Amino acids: CAISLLAGNEETQYF. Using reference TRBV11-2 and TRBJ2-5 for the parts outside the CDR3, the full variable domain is EAGVAQSPRYKIIEKRQSVAFWCNPISGHATLYWYQQILGQGPKLLIQFQNNGVVDDSQLPKDRFSAERLKGVDSTLKIQPAKLEDSAVYLCAISLLAGNEETQYFGPGTRLLVL.

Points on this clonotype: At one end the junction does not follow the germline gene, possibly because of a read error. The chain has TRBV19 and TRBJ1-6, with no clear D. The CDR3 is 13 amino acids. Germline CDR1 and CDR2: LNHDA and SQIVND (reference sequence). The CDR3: CASSTRYNSHLHF. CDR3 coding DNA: TGTGCCAGTAGTACCCGGTATAATTCACACCTCCACTTT.

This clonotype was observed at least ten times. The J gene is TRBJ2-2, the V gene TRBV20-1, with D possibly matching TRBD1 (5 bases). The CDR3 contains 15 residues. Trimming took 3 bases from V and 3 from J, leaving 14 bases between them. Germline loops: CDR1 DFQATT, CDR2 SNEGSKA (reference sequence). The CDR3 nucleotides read TGCAGTGCTAGGGGGTCAGGGTATGACACCGGGGAGCTGTTTTTT. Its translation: CSARGSGYDTGELFF.